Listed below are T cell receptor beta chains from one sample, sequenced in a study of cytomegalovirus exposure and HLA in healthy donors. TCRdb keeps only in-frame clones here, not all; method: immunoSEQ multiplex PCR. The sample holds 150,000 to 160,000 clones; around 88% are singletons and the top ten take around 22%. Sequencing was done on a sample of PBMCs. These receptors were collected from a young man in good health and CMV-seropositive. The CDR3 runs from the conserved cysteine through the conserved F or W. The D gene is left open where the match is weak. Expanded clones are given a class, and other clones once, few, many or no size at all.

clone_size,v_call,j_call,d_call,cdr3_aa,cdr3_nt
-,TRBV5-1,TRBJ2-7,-,CASSFGETYEQYF,TGCGCCAGCAGCTTCGGGGAAACTTACGAGCAGTACTTC
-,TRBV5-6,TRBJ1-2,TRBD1,CASSRTGPSYGYTF,TGTGCCAGCAGCCGGACAGGGCCGTCCTATGGCTACACCTTC
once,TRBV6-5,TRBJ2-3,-,CASSYSGSLSTDTQYF,TGTGCCAGCAGTTACTCGGGCAGCTTAAGCACAGATACGCAGTATTTT
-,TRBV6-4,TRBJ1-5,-,CASLGTGLYSNQPQHF,TGTGCCAGCCTAGGGACGGGACTATATAGCAATCAGCCCCAGCATTTT
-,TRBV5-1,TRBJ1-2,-,CASSLAGDGYTF,TGCGCCAGCAGCTTGGCGGGGGATGGCTACACCTTC
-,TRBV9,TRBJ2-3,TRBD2,CASSGGLASTDTQYF,TGTGCCAGCAGCGGGGGACTAGCTAGCACAGATACGCAGTATTTT
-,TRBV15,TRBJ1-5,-,CATRGIGQGLEQPQHF,TGTGCCACCAGAGGGATAGGGCAGGGGCTGGAACAGCCCCAGCATTTT
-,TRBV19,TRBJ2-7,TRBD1,CASSPGQGFYEQYF,TGTGCCAGTAGTCCGGGACAGGGGTTCTACGAGCAGTACTTC
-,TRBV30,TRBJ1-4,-,CAWMGQINEKLFF,TGTGCCTGGATGGGGCAGATTAATGAAAAACTGTTTTTT
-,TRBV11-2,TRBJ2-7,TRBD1,CASSPIRDRGPYEQYF,TGTGCCAGCAGCCCCATTCGGGACAGGGGCCCCTACGAGCAGTACTTC
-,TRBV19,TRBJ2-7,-,CASSMNGRPYF,TGTGCCAGTAGTATGAACGGCAGGCCGTACTTC
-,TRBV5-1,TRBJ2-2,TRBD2,CASSLVSSGRLSTGELFF,TGCGCCAGCAGCTTGGTGTCTAGCGGGAGGTTGAGCACCGGGGAGCTGTTTTTT
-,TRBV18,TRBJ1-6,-,CASSPDTSIHNSPLHF,TGTGCCAGCTCACCGGACACCTCTATCCATAATTCACCCCTCCACTTT
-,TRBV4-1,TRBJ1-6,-,CASSQDNYNSPLHF,TGCGCCAGCAGCCAAGACAATTATAATTCACCCCTCCACTTT
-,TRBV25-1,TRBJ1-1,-,CASSDLQGVEDTEAFF,TGTGCCAGCAGTGATCTACAGGGAGTTGAGGACACTGAAGCTTTCTTT
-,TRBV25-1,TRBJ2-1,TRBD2,CASTGTSWNEQFF,TGTGCCAGCACAGGGACTAGCTGGAATGAGCAGTTCTTC
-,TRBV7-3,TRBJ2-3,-,CASSPQGERQEPQYF,TGTGCCAGCAGCCCCCAGGGCGAGAGGCAGGAACCGCAGTATTTT
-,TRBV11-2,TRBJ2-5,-,CASSSDRAQEETQYF,TGTGCCAGCAGCTCGGACAGAGCCCAGGAGGAGACCCAGTACTTC
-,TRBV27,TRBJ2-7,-,CASSFNRDYEQYF,TGTGCCAGCAGTTTTAACAGGGACTACGAGCAGTACTTC
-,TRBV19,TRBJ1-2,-,CASSTLQGTTYGYTF,TGTGCCAGCTCAACTTTACAGGGAACTACCTATGGCTACACCTTC
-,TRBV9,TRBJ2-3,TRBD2,CASSVDPSSGVSTDTQYF,TGTGCCAGCAGCGTGGACCCGAGTAGCGGGGTGAGCACAGATACGCAGTATTTT
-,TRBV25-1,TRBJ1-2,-,CASSDPRQEMDGYTF,TGTGCCAGCAGTGATCCTCGACAGGAGATGGATGGCTACACCTTC
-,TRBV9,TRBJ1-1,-,CASSVGGWDTPNTEAFF,TGTGCCAGCAGCGTAGGAGGTTGGGACACTCCGAACACTGAAGCTTTCTTT
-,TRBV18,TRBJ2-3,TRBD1,CASSRAGTGTDTQYF,TGTGCCAGCTCACGGGCAGGGACAGGGACAGATACGCAGTATTTT
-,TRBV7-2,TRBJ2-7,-,CASSSTFSSYEQYF,TGTGCCAGCAGCTCCACATTCAGCTCCTACGAGCAGTACTTC
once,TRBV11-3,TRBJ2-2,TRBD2,CASSRSGGGGELFF,TGTGCCAGCAGCCGGAGCGGGGGTGGCGGGGAGCTGTTTTTT
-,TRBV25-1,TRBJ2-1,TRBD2,CASSEYAPGGPNHNEQFF,TGTGCCAGCAGTGAATATGCCCCGGGAGGGCCCAATCACAATGAGCAGTTCTTC
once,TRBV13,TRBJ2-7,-,CASSLGRSSSYEQYF,TGTGCCAGCAGCTTAGGACGCTCCAGCTCCTACGAGCAGTACTTC
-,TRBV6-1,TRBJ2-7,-,CASRGVAGASYEQYF,TGTGCCAGCAGGGGAGTGGCGGGGGCCTCCTACGAGCAGTACTTC
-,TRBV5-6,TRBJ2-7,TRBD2,CASSSGLAPYEQYF,TGTGCCAGCAGCTCAGGACTAGCGCCCTACGAGCAGTACTTC
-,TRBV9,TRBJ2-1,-,CASSTGTNSDESYNEQFF,TGTGCCAGCAGCACCGGAACTAATAGTGACGAGTCCTACAATGAGCAGTTCTTC
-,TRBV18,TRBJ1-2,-,CASSPGGPRGYTF,TGTGCCAGCTCACCTGGAGGGCCGAGGGGCTACACCTTC
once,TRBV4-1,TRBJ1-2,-,CASSEPSRSYGYTF,TGCGCCAGCAGCGAACCCTCGAGGTCCTATGGCTACACCTTC
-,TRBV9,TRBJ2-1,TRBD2,CASSSWTSGNEQFF,TGTGCCAGCAGCTCTTGGACTAGCGGCAATGAGCAGTTCTTC
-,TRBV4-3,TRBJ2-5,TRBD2,CASSQSGLAVGETQYF,TGCGCCAGCAGCCAATCGGGACTAGCGGTAGGAGAGACCCAGTACTTC
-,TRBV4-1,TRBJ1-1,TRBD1,CASSQGSGRQGAEAFF,TGCGCCAGCAGCCAAGGGTCCGGGAGACAGGGCGCTGAAGCTTTCTTT
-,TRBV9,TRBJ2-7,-,CASSVEGVDSYEQYF,TGTGCCAGCAGCGTAGAAGGGGTCGACTCCTACGAGCAGTACTTC
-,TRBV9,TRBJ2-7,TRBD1,CASSAGQAVDEQYF,TGTGCCAGCAGCGCGGGACAGGCAGTCGACGAGCAGTACTTC
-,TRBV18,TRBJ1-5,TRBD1,CASSRQQGVSNQPQHF,TGTGCCAGCTCACGCCAACAGGGGGTTAGCAATCAGCCCCAGCATTTT
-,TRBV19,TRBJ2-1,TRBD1,CASSLRQGTNEQFF,TGTGCCAGTAGTCTCCGACAGGGCACGAATGAGCAGTTCTTC
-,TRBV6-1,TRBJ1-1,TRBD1,CASSDATGEAFF,TGTGCCAGCAGTGACGCCACAGGGGAGGCTTTCTTT
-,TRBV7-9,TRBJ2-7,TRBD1,CASSPGQGWSEQYF,TGTGCCAGCAGCCCTGGACAGGGTTGGAGCGAGCAGTACTTC
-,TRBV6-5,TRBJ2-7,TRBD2,CASSFTSGPTYEQYF,TGTGCCAGCAGTTTCACTAGCGGCCCTACCTACGAGCAGTACTTC
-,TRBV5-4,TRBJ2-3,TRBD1,CASSGDRGVTDTQYF,TGTGCCAGCAGCGGAGACAGGGGGGTCACAGATACGCAGTATTTT
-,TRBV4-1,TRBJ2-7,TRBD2,CASSQGWTSGVYEQYF,TGCGCCAGCAGCCAAGGTTGGACTAGCGGGGTTTACGAGCAGTACTTC
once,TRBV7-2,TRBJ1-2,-,CASRHGGRDYGYTF,TGTGCCAGCAGGCATGGGGGCAGGGACTATGGCTACACCTTC
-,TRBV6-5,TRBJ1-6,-,CASRPVGGDSPLHF,TGTGCCAGCAGACCCGTGGGGGGGGATTCACCCCTCCACTTT
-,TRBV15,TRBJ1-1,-,CATSSPGHLNTEAFF,TGTGCCACCAGCTCCCCGGGACATTTGAACACTGAAGCTTTCTTT
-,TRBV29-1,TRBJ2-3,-,CSAGHSVVTQYF,TGCAGCGCCGGTCATTCTGTGGTTACGCAGTATTTT
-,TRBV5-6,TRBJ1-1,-,CASSRLDRLNTEAFF,TGTGCCAGCAGCCGGCTCGACAGGCTGAACACTGAAGCTTTCTTT
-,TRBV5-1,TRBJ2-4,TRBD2,CASSFELAGAPGAKNIQYF,TGCGCCAGCAGCTTTGAACTAGCGGGAGCCCCAGGGGCCAAAAACATTCAGTACTTC
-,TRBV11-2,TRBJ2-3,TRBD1,CASSRTTGGDADTQYF,TGTGCCAGCAGCAGAACGACAGGGGGCGACGCAGATACGCAGTATTTT
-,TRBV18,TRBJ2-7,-,CASSPPGRSSYEQYF,TGTGCCAGCTCACCACCAGGTAGGAGCTCCTACGAGCAGTACTTC
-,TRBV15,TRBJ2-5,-,CATSRVAEQETQYF,TGTGCCACCAGCAGAGTGGCAGAACAAGAGACCCAGTACTTC
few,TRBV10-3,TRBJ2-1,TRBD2,CAISEAGGPYEQFF,TGTGCCATCAGTGAGGCGGGAGGGCCCTATGAGCAGTTCTTC